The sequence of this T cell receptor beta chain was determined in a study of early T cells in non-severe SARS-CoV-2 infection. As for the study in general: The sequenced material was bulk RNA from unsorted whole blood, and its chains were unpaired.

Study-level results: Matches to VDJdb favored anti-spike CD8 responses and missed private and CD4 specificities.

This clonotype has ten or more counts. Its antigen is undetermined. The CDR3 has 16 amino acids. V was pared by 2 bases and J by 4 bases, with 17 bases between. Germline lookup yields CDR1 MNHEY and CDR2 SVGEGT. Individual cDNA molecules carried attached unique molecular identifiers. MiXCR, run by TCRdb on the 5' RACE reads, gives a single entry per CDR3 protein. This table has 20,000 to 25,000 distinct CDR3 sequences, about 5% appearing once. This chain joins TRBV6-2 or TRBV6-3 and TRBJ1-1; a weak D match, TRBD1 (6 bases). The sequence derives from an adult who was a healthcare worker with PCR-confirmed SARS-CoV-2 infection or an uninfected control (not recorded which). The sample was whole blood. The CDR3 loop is CASSYPPAGAVTEAFF. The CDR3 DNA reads TGTGCCAGCAGTTACCCTCCGGCAGGGGCGGTCACTGAAGCTTTCTTT.